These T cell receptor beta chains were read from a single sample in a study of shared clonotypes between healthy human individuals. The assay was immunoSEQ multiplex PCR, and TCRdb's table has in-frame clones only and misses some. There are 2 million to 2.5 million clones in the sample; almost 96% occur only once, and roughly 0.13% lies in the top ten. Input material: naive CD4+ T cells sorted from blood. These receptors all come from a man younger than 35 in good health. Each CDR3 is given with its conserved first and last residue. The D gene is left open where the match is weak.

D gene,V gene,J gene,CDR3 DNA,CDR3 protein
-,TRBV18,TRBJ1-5,TGTGCCTCCACTCCTATCGGGGGTCAGCCCCAGCATTTT,CASTPIGGQPQHF
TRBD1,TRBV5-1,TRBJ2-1,TGCGCCAGCAGCGCCGCCAAGGGGGCCTCCTACAATGAGCAGTTCTTC,CASSAAKGASYNEQFF
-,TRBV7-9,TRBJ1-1,TGTGCCAGCAGCCCCCAGATTACGAACACTGAAGCTTTCTTT,CASSPQITNTEAFF
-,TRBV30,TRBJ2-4,TGTGCCTGGAGTGTATCCGGTCTCGGGAAAAACATTCAGTACTTC,CAWSVSGLGKNIQYF
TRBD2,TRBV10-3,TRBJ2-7,TGTGCCACCTCAACCGGGGGGGCTGGGAAATCCTACGAGCAGTACTTC,CATSTGGAGKSYEQYF
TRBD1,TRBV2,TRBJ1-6,TGTGCCAGCAGTTGGGACAGGGGAGAGTATAATTCACCCCTCCACTTT,CASSWDRGEYNSPLHF
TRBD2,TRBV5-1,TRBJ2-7,TGCGCCAGCAGCGTCCTAGCGGGACTCGGCTACGAGCAGTACTTC,CASSVLAGLGYEQYF
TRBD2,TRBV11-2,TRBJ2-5,TGTGCCAGCAGCCTAATGGGACTAGCGGGGTATAAAGAGACCCAGTACTTC,CASSLMGLAGYKETQYF
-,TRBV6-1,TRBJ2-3,TGTGCCAGCAGTGTCTTAGAGATTGTGGGGGGGCAGGCAGATACGCAGTATTTT,CASSVLEIVGGQADTQYF
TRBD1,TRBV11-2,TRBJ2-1,TGTGCCAGCAGCCACCACAGGGGCCCCTACAATGAGCAGTTCTTC,CASSHHRGPYNEQFF
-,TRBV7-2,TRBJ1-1,TGTGCCAGCAGCTTCGTTGACAGCACTGAAGCTTTCTTT,CASSFVDSTEAFF
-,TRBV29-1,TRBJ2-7,TGCAGCGTTGTATTGTGGGGGGTGAACTCTCCCAACGAGCAGTACTTC,CSVVLWGVNSPNEQYF